The rows below give T cell receptor beta chains drawn from one sample of a study of blood T cell repertoires in COVID-19. Produced via immunoSEQ multiplex PCR; TCRdb's table is partial and in-frame only. The repertoire has 100,000 to 140,000 clones, approximately 88% of them found once; the top ten carry about 5.3%. What was sequenced was peripheral blood. The receptors derive from a man in his forties or fifties with active or convalescent COVID-19. CDR3s include the opening cysteine and the closing phenylalanine or tryptophan. A D gene is named only where the DNA matches it firmly. Not every row has a clone size; where given, it reads once, few, many or a size class.

j_gene	abundance	d_gene	v_gene	CDR3nt	CDR3aa
TRBJ1-4	-	TRBD1	TRBV30	TGTGCCTGGCAAAGACAGGGGGGAGAAAAACTGTTTTTT	CAWQRQGGEKLFF
TRBJ2-7	-	TRBD2	TRBV4-3	TGCGCCAGCAGCCAAGAGAGGGGGGGACTAGCGGCCAACTCCTACGAGCAGTACTTC	CASSQERGGLAANSYEQYF
TRBJ1-1	-	TRBD1	TRBV30	TGTGCCTGGCAGGGACAGGGAAACACTGAAGCTTTCTTT	CAWQGQGNTEAFF
TRBJ1-5	-	-	TRBV21-1	TGTGCCAGCAGCAAGGACAGGGAGCATCAGCCCCAGCATTTT	CASSKDREHQPQHF
TRBJ2-4	-	TRBD1	TRBV28	TGTGCCAGCAGCCCGACAGGGGGCGCAGGGGGGGCCAAAAACATTCAGTACTTC	CASSPTGGAGGAKNIQYF
TRBJ2-7	-	TRBD1	TRBV29-1	TGCAGCGTACCTGGACAGGGCTCCTACGAGCAGTACTTC	CSVPGQGSYEQYF
TRBJ1-1	once	TRBD1	TRBV11-2	TGTGCCAGCAGCCCCCAGGGGGTAGGGTCTGAAGCTTTCTTT	CASSPQGVGSEAFF
TRBJ2-7	-	TRBD2	TRBV2	TGTGCCAGCAGTGAACAAGGGACTAGCGCAGACGAGCAGTACTTC	CASSEQGTSADEQYF
TRBJ1-5	-	-	TRBV19	TGTGCCAGTAGTATAGACAGGGCCCCCTTTAGCAATCAGCCCCAGCATTTT	CASSIDRAPFSNQPQHF
TRBJ1-2	once	-	TRBV11-3	TGTGCCAGCAGCACTACGGCGGGGAATGGCTACACCTTC	CASSTTAGNGYTF
TRBJ1-5	-	-	TRBV28	TGTGCCAGCAGGCCACTTAGGACTGGGAGCAATCAGCCCCAGCATTTT	CASRPLRTGSNQPQHF